This T cell receptor beta chain was sequenced during a study of T cell changes during pregnancy in multiple sclerosis. Here immunoSEQ multiplex PCR was the method, and the copy in TCRdb shows in-frame clones only, minus some. Of over 85,000 clones in the sample, 91% were seen once. Germline V CDR1 and CDR2: SEHNR, FQNEAQ (reference sequence). Deletions cut 5 bases from V and 2 bases from J, with 10 bases between. This CDR3 has 14 amino acids. The specimen was peripheral blood, collected after pregnancy. This chain links TRBV7-9 with TRBJ1-5; weak D call: TRBD1 (5 bases). The source is a female donor in good health, enrolled as a control in a pregnancy study. This CDR3 is CASSDSRGNQPQHF. DNA for the CDR3: TGTGCCAGCAGCGACAGTCGGGGCAATCAGCCCCAGCATTTT. Full variable domain (remainder filled in from reference TRBV7-9 and TRBJ1-5): DTGVSQNPRHKITKRGQNVTFRCDPISEHNRLYWYRQTLGQGPEFLTYFQNEAQLEKSRLLSDRFSAERPKGSFSTLEIQRTEQGDSAMYLCASSDSRGNQPQHFGDGTRLSIL.